This T cell receptor (beta chain) was retrieved from a study of CD8 T cells in ankylosing spondylitis. Notes on the study in general: Matched synovial fluid from ankylosing spondylitis patients was reported to be enriched for disease-linked clones.

CDR1 is DFQATT and CDR2 is SNEGSKA in the germline V gene (reference sequence). Trimming cost V 1 base and J 3 bases, with 9 bases left between them. The CDR3 is 13 amino acids. This clonotype is a singleton in its sample. Its antigen is currently unknown. Using quantitative 5'-RACE with molecular barcodes, the authors made TCR beta libraries. TCRdb analysed the 5' RACE reads with MiXCR anew, one entry per CDR3 protein. Of approximately 350,000 distinct CDR3 sequences in the sample, 14% to 15% were seen once. This sequence joins TRBV20-1 and TRBJ1-1; D gene unclear. This receptor was taken from a male donor with ankylosing spondylitis or in good health (not recorded which). Sequencing was carried out using blood, either unsorted or a sorted T cell fraction (not recorded which). This CDR3 is CSARAHPDTEAFF. The CDR3 nucleotides read TGCAGTGCTAGAGCTCACCCTGACACTGAAGCTTTCTTT.